This entry describes one T cell receptor (beta chain). The sample carries other DNA sequences with the same CDR3. The table came from immunoSEQ multiplex PCR; TCRdb's copy has only in-frame clones and leaves some out. This sample has about 1 million clones, with under 80% found just once. This sample is part of a study of shared clonotypes between healthy human individuals. The CDR3 is made up of 13 amino acids. The V gene lost 1 base and the J gene lost 5 bases, with 9 bases spanning the gap. Germline V gives CDR1 MNHNS, CDR2 SASEGT. This rearrangement joins TRBV6-1 to TRBJ2-7; tentatively, D is TRBD1 (5 bases). Sequences were obtained from memory CD4+ T cells sorted from blood. The subset denotes: CD45RA-negative fraction. The sequence was collected from a man aged 18 to 30 in good health. CDR3 region: CASSEVRRDEQYF. Written as DNA, the CDR3 is TGTGCCAGCAGTGAAGTTCGCAGGGACGAGCAGTACTTC.